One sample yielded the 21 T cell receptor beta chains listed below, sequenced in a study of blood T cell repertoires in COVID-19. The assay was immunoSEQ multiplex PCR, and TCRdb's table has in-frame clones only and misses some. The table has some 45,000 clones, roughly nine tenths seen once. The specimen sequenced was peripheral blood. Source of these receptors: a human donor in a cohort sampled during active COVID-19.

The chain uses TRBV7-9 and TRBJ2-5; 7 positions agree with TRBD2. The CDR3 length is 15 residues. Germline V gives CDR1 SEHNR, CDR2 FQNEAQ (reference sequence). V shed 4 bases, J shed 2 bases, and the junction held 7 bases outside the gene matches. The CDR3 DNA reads TGTGCCAGCAGCTGGAAGCGGGGCGTTCAAGAGACCCAGTACTTC. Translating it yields CASSWKRGVQETQYF.

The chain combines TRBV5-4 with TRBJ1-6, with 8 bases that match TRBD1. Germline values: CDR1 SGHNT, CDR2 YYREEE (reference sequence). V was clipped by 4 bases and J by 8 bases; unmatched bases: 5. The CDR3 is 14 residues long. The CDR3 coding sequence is TGTGCCAGCAGCCGGACAGGGTTGGATTCACCCCTCCACTTT. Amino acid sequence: CASSRTGLDSPLHF. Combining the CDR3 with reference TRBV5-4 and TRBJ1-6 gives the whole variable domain ETGVTQSPTHLIKTRGQQVTLRCSSQSGHNTVSWYQQALGQGPQFIFQYYREEENGRGNFPPRFSGLQFPNYSSELNVNALELDDSALYLCASSRTGLDSPLHFGNGTRLTVT.

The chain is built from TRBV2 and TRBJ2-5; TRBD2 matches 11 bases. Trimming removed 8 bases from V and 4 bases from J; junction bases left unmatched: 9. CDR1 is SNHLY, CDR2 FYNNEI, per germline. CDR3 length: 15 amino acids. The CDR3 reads CASGLAGGRAETQYF. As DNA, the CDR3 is TGTGCCAGCGGCCTAGCGGGGGGCCGGGCAGAGACCCAGTACTTC.

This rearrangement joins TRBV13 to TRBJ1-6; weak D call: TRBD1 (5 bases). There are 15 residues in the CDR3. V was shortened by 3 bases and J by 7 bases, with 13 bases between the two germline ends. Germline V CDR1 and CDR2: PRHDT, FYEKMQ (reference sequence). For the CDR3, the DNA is TGTGCCAGCAGCTTCGGGTCCGGGGGGAATTCACCCCTCCACTTT. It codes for CASSFGSGGNSPLHF.

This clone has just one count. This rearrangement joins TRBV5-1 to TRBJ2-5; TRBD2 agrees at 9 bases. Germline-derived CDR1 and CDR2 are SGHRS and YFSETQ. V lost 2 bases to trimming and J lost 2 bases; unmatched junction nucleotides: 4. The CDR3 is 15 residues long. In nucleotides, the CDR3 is TGCGCCAGCAGCTTCAACGCGGGGGGGCAAGAGACCCAGTACTTC. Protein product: CASSFNAGGQETQYF.

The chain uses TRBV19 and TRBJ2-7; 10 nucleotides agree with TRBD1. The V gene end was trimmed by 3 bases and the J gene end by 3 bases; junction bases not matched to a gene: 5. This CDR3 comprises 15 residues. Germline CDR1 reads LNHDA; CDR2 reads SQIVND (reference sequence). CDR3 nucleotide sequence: TGTGCCAGTAGTATGTCCGGGACAGGGGACTACGAGCAGTACTTC. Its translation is CASSMSGTGDYEQYF.

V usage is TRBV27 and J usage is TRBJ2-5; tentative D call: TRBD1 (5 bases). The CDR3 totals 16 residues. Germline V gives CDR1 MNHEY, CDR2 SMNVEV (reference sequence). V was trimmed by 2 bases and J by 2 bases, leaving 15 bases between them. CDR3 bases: TGTGCCAGCAGTTTAAGGGGTCTGTTAACTCAAGAGACCCAGTACTTC. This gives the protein CASSLRGLLTQETQYF.

Here the CDR3 reads CASGQDWLQETQYF. CDR3 coding DNA: TGTGCTAGTGGACAAGACTGGCTACAAGAGACCCAGTACTTC. The V gene is TRBV12-5, the J gene TRBJ2-5, with D unresolved. The germline V gene encodes CDR1 LGHNT and CDR2 FRNRAP. The V gene lost 6 bases and the J gene lost 2 bases, with 13 bases spanning the gap. The CDR3 extends over 14 amino acids.

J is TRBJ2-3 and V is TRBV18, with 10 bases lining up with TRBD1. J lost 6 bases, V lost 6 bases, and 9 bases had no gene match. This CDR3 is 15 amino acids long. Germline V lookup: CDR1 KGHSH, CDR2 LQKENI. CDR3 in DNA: TGTGCCAGCTCGCGCCGGGACAGGGGAGGCGATACGCAGTATTTT. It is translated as CASSRRDRGGDTQYF.

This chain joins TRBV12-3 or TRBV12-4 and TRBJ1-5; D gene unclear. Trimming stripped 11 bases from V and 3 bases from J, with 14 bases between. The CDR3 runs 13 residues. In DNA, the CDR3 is TGTGCCTCCATGGCAACACCCAATCAGCCCCAGCATTTT. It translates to CASMATPNQPQHF.

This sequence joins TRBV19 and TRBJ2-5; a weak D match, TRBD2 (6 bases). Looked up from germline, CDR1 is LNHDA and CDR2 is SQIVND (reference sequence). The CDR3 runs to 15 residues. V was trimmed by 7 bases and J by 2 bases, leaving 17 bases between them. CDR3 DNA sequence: TGTGCCAGTACTCGGAGGGGCCAAGCGCAAGAGACCCAGTACTTC. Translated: CASTRRGQAQETQYF.

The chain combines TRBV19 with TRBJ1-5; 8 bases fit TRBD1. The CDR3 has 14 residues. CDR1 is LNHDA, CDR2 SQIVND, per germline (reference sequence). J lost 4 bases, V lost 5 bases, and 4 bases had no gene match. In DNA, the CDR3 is TGTGCCAGTAGTGACAGGGGCCGAAATCAGCCCCAGCATTTT. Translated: CASSDRGRNQPQHF.

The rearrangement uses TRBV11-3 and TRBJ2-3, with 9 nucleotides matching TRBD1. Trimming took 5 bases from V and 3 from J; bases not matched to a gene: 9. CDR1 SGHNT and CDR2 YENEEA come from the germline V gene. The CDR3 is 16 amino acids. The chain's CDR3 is CASSPGTGLETDTQYF. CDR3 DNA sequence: TGTGCCAGCAGCCCTGGGACAGGGTTGGAGACAGATACGCAGTATTTT.

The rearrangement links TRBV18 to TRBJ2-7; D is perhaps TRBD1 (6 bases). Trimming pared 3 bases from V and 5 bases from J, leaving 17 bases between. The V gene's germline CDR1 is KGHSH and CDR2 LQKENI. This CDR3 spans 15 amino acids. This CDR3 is CASSPQNREQDEQYF. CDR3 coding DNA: TGTGCCAGCTCACCCCAAAACAGGGAGCAGGACGAGCAGTACTTC.

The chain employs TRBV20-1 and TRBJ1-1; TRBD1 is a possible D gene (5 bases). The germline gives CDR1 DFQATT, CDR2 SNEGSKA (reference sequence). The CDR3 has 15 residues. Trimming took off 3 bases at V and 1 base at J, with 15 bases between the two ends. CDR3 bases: TGCAGTGCTAGTCCGGGAGGGGATACGAACACTGAAGCTTTCTTT. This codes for CSASPGGDTNTEAFF.

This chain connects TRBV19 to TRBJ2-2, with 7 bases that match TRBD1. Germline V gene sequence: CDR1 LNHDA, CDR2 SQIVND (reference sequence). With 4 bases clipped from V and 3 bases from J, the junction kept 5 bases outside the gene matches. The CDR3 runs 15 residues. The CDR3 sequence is CASSRGQFYTGELFF. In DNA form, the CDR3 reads TGTGCCAGTAGTAGGGGACAGTTTTACACCGGGGAGCTGTTTTTT.

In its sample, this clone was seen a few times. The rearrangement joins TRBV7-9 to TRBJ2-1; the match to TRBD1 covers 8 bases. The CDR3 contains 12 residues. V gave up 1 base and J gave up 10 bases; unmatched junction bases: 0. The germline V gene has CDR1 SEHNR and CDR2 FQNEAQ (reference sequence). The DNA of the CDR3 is TGTGCCAGCAGCTTAGGGGACAGGGAGCAGTTCTTC. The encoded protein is CASSLGDREQFF.

The CDR3 DNA sequence: TGTGCCAGCAGCTTTGCGGGGGGGCCGGGTAATGAGCAGTTCTTC. Amino acids: CASSFAGGPGNEQFF. The genes are TRBV7-6 and TRBJ2-1, with 9 bases matching TRBD2. V gave up 3 bases and J gave up 7 bases; unmatched junction bases: 7. The germline CDR1 and CDR2 sequences are SGHVS and FNYEAQ. The CDR3 covers 15 residues.

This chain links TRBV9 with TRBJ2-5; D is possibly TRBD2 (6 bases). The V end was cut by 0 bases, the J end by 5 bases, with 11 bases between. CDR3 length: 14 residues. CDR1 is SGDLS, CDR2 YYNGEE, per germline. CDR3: CASSVVAGRETQYF. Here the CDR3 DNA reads TGTGCCAGCAGCGTAGTAGCAGGGAGGGAGACCCAGTACTTC. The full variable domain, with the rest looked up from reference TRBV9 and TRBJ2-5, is DSGVTQTPKHLITATGQRVTLRCSPRSGDLSVYWYQQSLDQGLQFLIQYYNGEERAKGNILERFSAQQFPDLHSELNLSSLELGDSALYFCASSVVAGRETQYFGPGTRLLVL.

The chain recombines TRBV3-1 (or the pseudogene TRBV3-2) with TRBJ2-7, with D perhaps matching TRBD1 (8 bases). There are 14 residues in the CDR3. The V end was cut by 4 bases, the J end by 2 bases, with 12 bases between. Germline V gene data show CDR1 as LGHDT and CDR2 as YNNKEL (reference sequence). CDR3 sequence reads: CASSRGGQAYEQYF. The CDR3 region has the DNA TGTGCCAGCAGCCGGGGGGGACAGGCCTACGAGCAGTACTTC.

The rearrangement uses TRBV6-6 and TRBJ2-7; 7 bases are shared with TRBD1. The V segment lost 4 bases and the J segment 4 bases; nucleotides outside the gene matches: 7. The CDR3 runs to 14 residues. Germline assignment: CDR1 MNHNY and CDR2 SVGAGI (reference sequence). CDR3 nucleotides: TGTGCCAGCAGTTTCACGGGACAGAGATACGAGCAGTACTTC. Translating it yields CASSFTGQRYEQYF.